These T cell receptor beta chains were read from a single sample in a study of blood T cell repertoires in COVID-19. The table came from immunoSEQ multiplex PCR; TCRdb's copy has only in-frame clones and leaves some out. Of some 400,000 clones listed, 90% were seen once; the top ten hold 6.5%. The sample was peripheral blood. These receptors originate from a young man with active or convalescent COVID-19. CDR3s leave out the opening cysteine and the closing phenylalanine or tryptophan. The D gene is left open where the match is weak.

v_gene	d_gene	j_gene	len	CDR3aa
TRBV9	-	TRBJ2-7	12	ASSVDRDSYEQY
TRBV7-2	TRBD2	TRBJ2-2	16	ASSLAGLAGGNTGELF
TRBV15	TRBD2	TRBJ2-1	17	ATSKRTSGRIGSYNEQF
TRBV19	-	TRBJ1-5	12	ASSIQQGNQPQH
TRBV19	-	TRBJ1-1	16	ASSIVTGGARMNTEAF
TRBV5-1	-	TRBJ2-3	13	ASSFASASGDTQY
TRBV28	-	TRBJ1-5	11	ASTQVNNQPQH
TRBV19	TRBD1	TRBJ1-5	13	ASRPDRAFNQPQH
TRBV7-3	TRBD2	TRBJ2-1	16	ASSSGLAGPSSYNEQF
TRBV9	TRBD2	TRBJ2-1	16	ASSLRTSGGAGPNEQF
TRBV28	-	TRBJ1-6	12	ASAASSYNSPLH
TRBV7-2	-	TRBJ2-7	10	ASSPGINEQY
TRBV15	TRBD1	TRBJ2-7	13	ATSTFTGVGYEQY
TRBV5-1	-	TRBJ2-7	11	ASSLVARYEQY
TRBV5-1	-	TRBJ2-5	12	ASSFGRVEETQY
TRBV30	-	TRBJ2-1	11	AWKGGSYNEQF
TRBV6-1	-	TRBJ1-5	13	ASSEAGSGGQPQH
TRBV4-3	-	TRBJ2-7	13	ASSQDRPPSYEQY